These 14 T cell receptor beta chains originate from one sample sequenced in a study of blood T cells in healthy people across ages. Through a sample-barcoded 5' primer and a J-beta primer mix, a second PCR was run for roughly 7 to 12 cycles. TCRdb reprocessed the 5' RACE reads via MiXCR and lists one record per CDR3 protein. The sample yields about 1.5 million distinct CDR3 sequences, 40% to 45% seen once. Specimen: blood. Receptor source: a woman aged 18-29 years in good health.

The chain is built from TRBV4-3 and TRBJ2-1; no firm D call. The CDR3 totals 16 residues. Germline V gene sequence: CDR1 LGHNA, CDR2 YSLEER. Trimming cost V 0 bases and J 0 bases, with 9 bases left between them. This CDR3 reads CASSQEISSSYNEQFF. CDR3 DNA sequence: TGCGCCAGCAGCCAAGAAATCTCGAGCTCCTACAATGAGCAGTTCTTC.

The chain combines TRBV6-1 with TRBJ2-5, with D possibly matching TRBD1 (5 bases). Trimming left V 7 bases short and J 4 bases short, with 16 bases between. The CDR3 is made up of 14 amino acids. Germline CDR1 reads MNHNS; CDR2 reads SASEGT. In DNA, the CDR3 is TGTGCCAGCATCTTTAGGGGCCAACGAGAGACCCAGTACTTC. Translation gives CASIFRGQRETQYF.

This rearrangement joins TRBV5-1 to TRBJ2-3; 7 bases are a match to TRBD1. This CDR3 spans 14 amino acids. Trimming at V came to 5 bases and at J to 7 bases, leaving 10 bases not matched to a gene. CDR1 and CDR2 (germline): SGHRS, YFSETQ. The CDR3 DNA reads as TGCGCCAGCAGATTGACAGGGTATACTAATACGCAGTATTTT. It yields the protein CASRLTGYTNTQYF.

This chain's CDR3 is CSARPRLAGYQETQYF. The CDR3 coding sequence is TGCAGTGCTAGGCCTCGACTAGCGGGGTACCAAGAGACCCAGTACTTC. The chain is built from TRBV20-1 and TRBJ2-5; 11 positions match TRBD2. The germline V gene encodes CDR1 DFQATT and CDR2 SNEGSKA (reference sequence). The CDR3 length is 16 residues. With 3 bases clipped from V and 0 bases from J, the junction kept 6 bases outside the gene matches.

Details on this clonotype: The junction and the germline gene differ at one end; a read error may be behind it. The chain combines TRBV29-1 with TRBJ1-1; D is uncertain. Germline loops: CDR1 SQVTM, CDR2 ANQGSEA. CDR3 length equals 13 residues. The CDR3 reads CSIERRMNTEAFF. CDR3 nucleotide sequence: TGCAGCATTGAGCGGAGAATGAACACTGAAGCTTTCTTT.

This clonotype occurred many times. This chain links TRBV4-1 with TRBJ1-2; no definite D call. Deletions cut 1 base from V and 5 bases from J, with 8 bases between. Germline V lookup: CDR1 MGHRA, CDR2 YSYEKL. This CDR3 is built from 13 residues. The DNA for the CDR3 is TGCGCCAGCAGCCAAGCAGGAGGGTATGGCTACACCTTC. Translated: CASSQAGGYGYTF.

A few counts support this clonotype. V gene TRBV20-1 combines with J gene TRBJ2-1; the match to TRBD2 covers 9 bases. V gave up 3 bases and J gave up 9 bases; unmatched junction bases: 12. The CDR3 is made up of 15 amino acids. The germline V gene encodes CDR1 DFQATT and CDR2 SNEGSKA (reference sequence). CDR3 in DNA: TGCAGTGCTAGGCTATCCGGGACTAGCATCGGTGAGCAGTTCTTC. Residues: CSARLSGTSIGEQFF.

This clonotype was counted only a few times. The rearrangement joins TRBV9 to TRBJ2-3; 13 nucleotides agree with TRBD2. CDR1 is SGDLS and CDR2 is YYNGEE in the germline V gene. The CDR3 runs to 16 residues. The V gene end was trimmed by 2 bases and the J gene end by 10 bases; junction bases not matched to a gene: 10. CDR3 amino acids: CASSVEGLAGRSPQYF. The CDR3 DNA reads as TGTGCCAGCAGCGTCGAGGGACTAGCGGGAAGATCTCCGCAGTATTTT.

This clonotype was found many times. The chain employs TRBV4-3 and TRBJ1-2; D uncertain. V lost 4 bases to trimming and J lost 6 bases, with 12 bases between them. CDR3 length: 13 amino acids. Germline CDR1 and CDR2: LGHNA and YSLEER. The CDR3 reads CASSRRLGNGYTF. For the CDR3, the DNA is TGCGCCAGCAGCCGTCGGCTGGGAAATGGCTACACCTTC.

The chain uses TRBV19 and TRBJ1-6; D is unclear. Germline CDR1 is LNHDA and CDR2 is SQIVND (reference sequence). V was clipped by 6 bases and J by 5 bases, with 14 bases between them. The CDR3 has 15 residues. The CDR3 DNA is TGTGCCAGTAGACCCGGACCCGAGAATAATTCACCCCTCCACTTT. Amino acid sequence: CASRPGPENNSPLHF.

V is TRBV7-2 and J is TRBJ2-5; TRBD1 matches 10 bases. The CDR3 consists of 14 residues. Looked up from germline, CDR1 is SGHTA and CDR2 is FQGNSA. V shed 5 bases and J 9 bases; nucleotides not matched to a gene: 9. Here the CDR3 reads CASSPRPGTGAQYF. For the CDR3, the DNA is TGTGCCAGCAGCCCGCGTCCCGGGACAGGGGCCCAGTACTTC.

The CDR3 coding sequence is TGTGCCAGCAGTGAAAGGACAGGGATCGATGAGCAGTTCTTC. This gives the protein CASSERTGIDEQFF. The chain couples TRBV6-1 to TRBJ2-1; 8 bases are a match to TRBD1. Trimming took 2 bases from V and 8 from J; bases not matched to a gene: 5. Germline CDR1 and CDR2: MNHNS and SASEGT. The CDR3 consists of 14 residues.

This clonotype was picked up a small number of times. The V call is TRBV20-1, the J call TRBJ2-7; D not certain. The germline V and J ends were trimmed by 6 bases and 2 bases, with 11 bases remaining between them. The germline CDR1 and CDR2 sequences are DFQATT and SNEGSKA (reference sequence). The CDR3 extends over 12 amino acids. CDR3 sequence (DNA): TGCAGTGCCGCTGGCTTAGCCTACGAGCAGTACTTC. This translates into CSAAGLAYEQYF.

A word on this clonotype: A junction end diverges from the germline sequence, so it may reflect a read error. The chain employs TRBV5-1 and TRBJ2-5, with no clear D. The V gene's germline CDR1 is SGHRS and CDR2 YFSETQ. This CDR3 has 14 residues. The CDR3: CANSLEPNQETQYF. CDR3 in DNA: TGCGCCAACAGCTTGGAACCAAACCAAGAGACCCAGTACTTC. The whole variable domain, filled in from reference TRBV5-1 and TRBJ2-5, reads KAGVTQTPRYLIKTRGQQVTLSCSPISGHRSVSWYQQTPGQGLQFLFEYFSETQRNKGNFPGRFSGRQFSNSRSEMNVSTLELGDSALYLCANSLEPNQETQYFGPGTRLLVL.